This T cell receptor beta chain is from a study of regulatory T cells in long-lasting Graves disease. This clonotype showed up many times. This CDR3 is 14 amino acids long. CDR1 is MNHEY and CDR2 is SMNVEV in the germline V gene (reference sequence). The V gene lost 5 bases and the J gene lost 9 bases, with 17 bases spanning the gap. Time point denoted: newly diagnosed GD, antithyroid drugs for less than 3 months. Extracted PBMC RNA gave rise to the TCR library. iRepertoire HTBI primers and Arm-PCR of CDR3 regions built TCR beta libraries. TCRdb fed the multiplex PCR reads into MiXCR, producing one record per CDR3 protein. The repertoire holds a few hundred thousand distinct CDR3 sequences, with 10% to 15% as singletons. These records were also assigned to another study, of T cells in Graves' hyperthyroidism and ophthalmopathy.

The gene calls are TRBV27 and TRBJ2-1; D possibly corresponds to TRBD1 (5 bases). The origin of this receptor is a woman aged 18-29 years with Graves disease. The source was peripheral blood mononuclear cells (PBMCs), collected at new diagnosis, from a patient treated with antithyroid drugs. CDR3 region: CASSTSQGRGEQFF. The DNA of the CDR3 is TGTGCCAGCAGTACCTCCCAGGGTAGGGGTGAGCAGTTCTTC.